The 23 T cell receptor beta chains in this list originate from one sample, sequenced in a study of cytomegalovirus exposure and HLA in healthy donors. TCRdb's table, derived via immunoSEQ multiplex PCR, lists solely in-frame clones and lacks some. The sample yields roughly 120,000 clones, around nine tenths seen once. The specimen was PBMCs. These receptors came from a woman aged 25-40 years in good health and CMV-seropositive.

The chain has TRBV9 and TRBJ1-2; no clear D gene. The CDR3 is made up of 14 amino acids. Trimming stripped 4 bases from V and 2 bases from J, with 12 bases between. CDR1 is SGDLS and CDR2 is YYNGEE in the germline V gene. The CDR3: CASSTTAQNYGYTF. The CDR3 DNA follows: TGTGCCAGCAGCACGACTGCCCAAAACTATGGCTACACCTTC.

V and J are TRBV4-1 and TRBJ2-1; TRBD2 aligns across 8 bases. V was pared by 4 bases and J by 8 bases, with 16 bases of the junction left unmatched. Per the germline V gene, CDR1 is MGHRA and CDR2 is YSYEKL. The CDR3 contains 17 residues. CDR3 sequence reads: CASSRTGGGSYGDEQFF. DNA for the CDR3: TGCGCCAGCAGCCGAACCGGCGGGGGGTCATATGGGGATGAGCAGTTCTTC.

This chain joins TRBV28 and TRBJ1-5, with TRBD1 as a possible D gene (6 bases). The CDR3 spans 13 residues. V lost 6 bases and J lost 9, with 15 bases in between. Germline V gene sequence: CDR1 MDHEN, CDR2 SYDVKM. The CDR3 bases are TGTGCCAGCAGGACGACAGGTTCAGGGCCCCAGCATTTT. It codes for CASRTTGSGPQHF.

This clone was picked up a small number of times. This chain joins TRBV4-2 and TRBJ1-2; a weak D match, TRBD1 (6 bases). CDR3 length: 14 amino acids. V shed 0 bases and J shed 7 bases, with 12 bases lying between them. The germline CDR1 and CDR2 sequences are LGHNA and YNFKEQ. Here the CDR3 DNA reads TGTGCCAGCAGCCAAGATGTCAGGGGTAGTGGCTACACCTTC. Its protein product is CASSQDVRGSGYTF.

This clone showed up just once. CDR3 amino acids: CASRGLEGVFTGELFF. The DNA of the CDR3 is TGTGCCAGCAGGGGTCTCGAGGGAGTGTTCACCGGGGAGCTGTTTTTT. The chain carries TRBV28 and TRBJ2-2; D is possibly TRBD2 (5 bases). This CDR3 comprises 16 residues. The germline V gene encodes CDR1 MDHEN and CDR2 SYDVKM. Trimming took off 6 bases at V and 4 bases at J, with 18 bases between the two ends. Full variable domain (missing parts from reference TRBV28 and TRBJ2-2): DVKVTQSSRYLVKRTGEKVFLECVQDMDHENMFWYRQDPGLGLRLIYFSYDVKMKEKGDIPEGYSVSREKKERFSLILESASTNQTSMYLCASRGLEGVFTGELFFGEGSRLTVL.

The chain recombines TRBV4-1 with TRBJ2-5, with no clear D. V was cut by 4 bases and J by 2 bases, with 8 bases left in between. Germline lookup yields CDR1 MGHRA and CDR2 YSYEKL. The CDR3 runs 13 residues. This CDR3 is CASSLRLQETQYF. CDR3 DNA sequence: TGCGCCAGCAGCCTCCGACTGCAAGAGACCCAGTACTTC.

The chain links TRBV4-1 to TRBJ1-2; no clear D gene. CDR1 MGHRA and CDR2 YSYEKL come from the germline V gene. The V end lost 4 bases, the J end lost 0 bases, and 12 bases lay between the germline ends. The CDR3 loop spans 15 amino acids. This CDR3 is CASSPGIAANYGYTF. The CDR3 DNA reads TGCGCCAGCAGCCCGGGAATTGCGGCTAACTATGGCTACACCTTC.

The V call is TRBV4-2, the J call TRBJ2-7; 13 bases align to TRBD2. This CDR3 spans 17 amino acids. After removal of 0 bases from V and 2 bases from J, the junction contained 4 bases not matched to a gene. Germline V CDR1 and CDR2: LGHNA, YNFKEQ. CDR3 residues: CASSQDRGTSGTYEQYF. DNA for the CDR3: TGTGCCAGCAGCCAAGATCGGGGGACTAGCGGGACCTACGAGCAGTACTTC.

This clone was seen just once. The chain uses TRBV18 and TRBJ2-1, with TRBD2 matching over 11 bases. This CDR3 has 15 residues. Germline V CDR1 and CDR2: KGHSH, LQKENI. V shed 3 bases, J shed 6 bases, and the junction held 4 bases outside the gene matches. CDR3 loop: CASSPSGRATNEQFF. The CDR3 region has the DNA TGTGCCAGCTCACCTAGCGGGAGGGCCACCAATGAGCAGTTCTTC.

The chain couples TRBV7-2 to TRBJ2-7; TRBD2 aligns across 11 bases. Germline assignment: CDR1 SGHTA and CDR2 FQGNSA. V dropped 6 bases and J dropped 5; count of bases not matched to a gene: 3. The CDR3 is 13 residues long. The CDR3 loop reads CASSGTSGHEQYF. CDR3 sequence (DNA): TGTGCCAGCAGTGGGACTAGCGGCCACGAGCAGTACTTC.

The chain is built from TRBV28 and TRBJ1-2; 9 nucleotides align to TRBD1. Germline V CDR1 and CDR2: MDHEN, SYDVKM. V lost 7 bases to trimming and J lost 0 bases; unmatched junction nucleotides: 12. This CDR3 spans 17 amino acids. The CDR3 region is CASTPRDRVFANYGYTF. The DNA of the CDR3 is TGTGCCAGCACCCCCCGGGACAGGGTCTTTGCTAACTATGGCTACACCTTC.

This clone was detected once. This chain links TRBV28 with TRBJ1-2; TRBD1 might be the D (5 bases). CDR3 length: 14 residues. Germline V gives CDR1 MDHEN, CDR2 SYDVKM. V was shortened by 2 bases and J by 4 bases, with 11 bases between the two germline ends. The CDR3: CASSLATAFYGYTF. DNA of the CDR3: TGTGCCAGCAGTTTAGCGACAGCCTTCTATGGCTACACCTTC.

This clone was detected a few times. The genes are TRBV2 and TRBJ2-7; D ambiguous. Trimming removed 4 bases at V and 4 bases at J, with 17 bases between. The CDR3 runs to 15 residues. The V gene's germline CDR1 is SNHLY and CDR2 FYNNEI. The CDR3 is CASSGLAAFVYEQYF. In DNA, the CDR3 is TGTGCCAGCAGTGGACTCGCGGCCTTTGTATACGAGCAGTACTTC.

The genes are TRBV5-1 and TRBJ2-7; 7 bases fit TRBD1. This CDR3 has 14 residues. V gave up 4 bases and J gave up 0 bases; unmatched junction bases: 4. The germline V gene encodes CDR1 SGHRS and CDR2 YFSETQ. CDR3: CASSRTGSSYEQYF. In DNA form, the CDR3 reads TGCGCCAGCAGCAGGACAGGAAGCTCCTACGAGCAGTACTTC.

The chain couples TRBV5-4 to TRBJ2-3; TRBD2 is a possible D gene (5 bases). This CDR3 has 17 residues. V was clipped by 3 bases and J by 5 bases, with 22 bases between them. CDR1 and CDR2 (germline): SGHNT, YYREEE (reference sequence). CDR3 residues: CASSSNPPHPEGDTQYF. The CDR3 DNA sequence: TGTGCCAGCAGCTCGAACCCCCCGCACCCAGAGGGAGATACGCAGTATTTT.

CDR3 sequence (DNA): TGTGCCAGCAGCGTAGTTGGGGACAGGGGGCAAGAGCAGTACTTC. Translating gives CASSVVGDRGQEQYF. This rearrangement joins TRBV9 to TRBJ2-7; 12 nucleotides line up with TRBD1. The CDR3 contains 15 residues. CDR1 and CDR2 (germline): SGDLS, YYNGEE. The V segment lost 0 bases and the J segment 7 bases; nucleotides outside the gene matches: 5.

The chain combines TRBV5-1 with TRBJ1-1, with 7 bases that match TRBD1. Per germline, CDR1 SGHRS and CDR2 YFSETQ. Trimming removed 4 bases from V and 1 base from J; junction bases left unmatched: 7. The CDR3 runs to 15 residues. In nucleotides, the CDR3 is TGCGCCAGCAGCCTAGAGACAGGGACGAACACTGAAGCTTTCTTT. Residues: CASSLETGTNTEAFF.

This clone appeared a single time. The chain employs TRBV2 and TRBJ2-5, with 8 bases fitting TRBD1. V shed 4 bases and J 1 base; nucleotides not matched to a gene: 2. Germline CDR1 SNHLY, CDR2 FYNNEI. The CDR3 is made up of 14 amino acids. The CDR3 here is CASSGTGPQETQYF. The CDR3 DNA reads as TGTGCCAGCAGTGGGACAGGGCCCCAAGAGACCCAGTACTTC.

The chain links TRBV4-2 to TRBJ2-5; 7 bases are shared with TRBD2. V was clipped by 0 bases and J by 4 bases; unmatched bases: 5. The CDR3 contains 15 residues. Germline lookup yields CDR1 LGHNA and CDR2 YNFKEQ. The CDR3 coding sequence is TGTGCCAGCAGCCAAGATTTGAAGCGGGGAGAGACCCAGTACTTC. Translating gives CASSQDLKRGETQYF.

J is TRBJ2-7 and V is TRBV5-4; the match to TRBD1 covers 7 bases. CDR3 length: 13 residues. The V segment lost 3 bases and the J segment 3 bases; nucleotides outside the gene matches: 3. Germline V CDR1 and CDR2: SGHNT, YYREEE (reference sequence). CDR3: CASSYHRGYEQYF. CDR3 sequence (DNA): TGTGCCAGCAGCTACCACAGGGGCTACGAGCAGTACTTC.

V and J are TRBV5-6 and TRBJ1-1; D possibly corresponds to TRBD1 (5 bases). Trimming removed 2 bases from V and 3 bases from J, with 11 bases in between. CDR1 and CDR2 from the germline V gene are SGHDT and YYEEEE. CDR3 length: 14 residues. CDR3 DNA sequence: TGTGCCAGCAGCTTTAGTGGGGGGGACACTGAAGCTTTCTTT. Translated, it gives CASSFSGGDTEAFF. Using reference TRBV5-6 and TRBJ1-1 for the parts outside the CDR3, the full variable domain is DAGVTQSPTHLIKTRGQQVTLRCSPKSGHDTVSWYQQALGQGPQFIFQYYEEEERQRGNFPDRFSGHQFPNYSSELNVNALLLGDSALYLCASSFSGGDTEAFFGQGTRLTVV.

The chain uses TRBV7-8 and TRBJ2-3; D possibly corresponds to TRBD2 (6 bases). The V gene lost 5 bases and the J gene lost 6 bases, with 18 bases spanning the gap. The CDR3 extends over 15 amino acids. The germline V gene encodes CDR1 SGHVS and CDR2 FQNEAQ. In nucleotides, the CDR3 is TGTGCCAGCAGCCACGCTAGACTAGTTGCCGATACGCAGTATTTT. It is translated as CASSHARLVADTQYF. Looking up the rest from reference TRBV7-8 and TRBJ2-3 gives the full variable domain: GAGVSQSPRYKVAKRGQDVALRCDPISGHVSLFWYQQALGQGPEFLTYFQNEAQLDKSGLPSDRFFAERPEGSVSTLKIQRTQQEDSAVYLCASSHARLVADTQYFGPGTRLTVL.

This chain links TRBV9 with TRBJ2-7, with 7 bases lining up with TRBD1. Germline CDR1 reads SGDLS; CDR2 reads YYNGEE. V was pared by 0 bases and J by 2 bases, with 2 bases of the junction left unmatched. The CDR3 extends over 14 amino acids. The CDR3 bases are TGTGCCAGCAGCGTAGGTGACAGGGCCTACGAGCAGTACTTC. Its translation is CASSVGDRAYEQYF.